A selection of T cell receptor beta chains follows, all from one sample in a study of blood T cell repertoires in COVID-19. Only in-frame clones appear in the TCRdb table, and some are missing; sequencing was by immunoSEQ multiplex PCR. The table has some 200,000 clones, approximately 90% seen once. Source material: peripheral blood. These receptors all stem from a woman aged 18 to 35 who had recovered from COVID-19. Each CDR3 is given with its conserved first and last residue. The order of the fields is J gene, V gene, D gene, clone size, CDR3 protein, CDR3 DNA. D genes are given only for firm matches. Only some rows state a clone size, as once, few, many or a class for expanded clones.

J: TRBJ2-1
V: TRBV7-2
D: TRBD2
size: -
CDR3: CASSLAGTSGNNEQFF
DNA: TGTGCCAGCAGCTTAGCCGGGACTAGCGGGAACAATGAGCAGTTCTTC

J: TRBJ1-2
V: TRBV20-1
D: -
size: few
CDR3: CSASKEGNYGYTF
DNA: TGCAGTGCTAGTAAGGAGGGTAACTATGGCTACACCTTC

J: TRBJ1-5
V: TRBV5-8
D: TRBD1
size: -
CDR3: CASSSGTGRGQPQHF
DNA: TGTGCCAGCAGCTCGGGGACAGGGAGAGGACAGCCCCAGCATTTT

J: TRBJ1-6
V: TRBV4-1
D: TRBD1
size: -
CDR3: CASSRVQGSYNSPLHF
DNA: TGCGCCAGCAGCCGCGTACAGGGGTCCTATAATTCACCCCTCCACTTT

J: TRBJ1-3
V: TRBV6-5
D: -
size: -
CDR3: CASSYWQGLSGNTIYF
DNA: TGTGCCAGCAGTTACTGGCAGGGACTCTCTGGAAACACCATATATTTT

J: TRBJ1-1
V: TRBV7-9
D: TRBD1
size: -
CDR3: CASGIKTGQEAFF
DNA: TGTGCCAGCGGGATAAAGACAGGGCAGGAAGCTTTCTTT

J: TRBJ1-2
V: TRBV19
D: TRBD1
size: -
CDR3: CASSSRRTGYTPYGYTF
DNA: TGTGCCAGTAGTAGTCGTAGGACAGGGTATACTCCATATGGCTACACCTTC

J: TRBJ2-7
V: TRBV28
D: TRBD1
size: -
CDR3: CASSLGQGGSEQYF
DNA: TGTGCCAGCAGTTTGGGACAGGGGGGTTCCGAGCAGTACTTC

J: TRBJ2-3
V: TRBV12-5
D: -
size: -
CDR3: CASGLGQDTQYF
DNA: TGTGCTAGTGGTTTGGGTCAAGATACGCAGTATTTT

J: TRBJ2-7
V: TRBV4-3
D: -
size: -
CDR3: CASSQDAFPWEEQYF
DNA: TGCGCCAGCAGCCAAGATGCCTTCCCCTGGGAGGAGCAGTACTTC

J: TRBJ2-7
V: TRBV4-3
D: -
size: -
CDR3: CASSPGFASDYEQYF
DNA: TGCGCCAGCAGCCCTGGCTTTGCATCCGACTACGAGCAGTACTTC

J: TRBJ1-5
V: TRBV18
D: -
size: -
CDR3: CASSPPGGDSNQPQHF
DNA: TGTGCCAGCTCACCACCGGGCGGGGATAGCAATCAGCCCCAGCATTTT

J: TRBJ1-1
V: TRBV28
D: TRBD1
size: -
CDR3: CASAPSDRATEAFF
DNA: TGTGCCAGCGCCCCTAGCGACAGGGCCACTGAAGCTTTCTTT

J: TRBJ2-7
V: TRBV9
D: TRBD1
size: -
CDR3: CASSPGQGAGEQYF
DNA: TGTGCCAGCAGCCCAGGTCAGGGGGCAGGGGAGCAGTACTTC

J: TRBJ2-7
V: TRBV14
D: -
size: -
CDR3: CASSQDMGAGEQYF
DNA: TGTGCCAGCAGCCAAGATATGGGAGCGGGCGAGCAGTACTTC

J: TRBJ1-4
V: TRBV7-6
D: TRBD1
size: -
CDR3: CASSEGGQVNEKLFF
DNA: TGTGCCAGCAGCGAAGGGGGCCAGGTTAATGAAAAACTGTTTTTT

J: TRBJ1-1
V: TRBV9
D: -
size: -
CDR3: CASSVGAGEAFF
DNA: TGTGCCAGCAGCGTAGGTGCGGGTGAAGCTTTCTTT

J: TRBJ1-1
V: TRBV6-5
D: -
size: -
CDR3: CASSYSMGGTEAFF
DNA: TGTGCCAGCAGTTACTCGATGGGGGGCACTGAAGCTTTCTTT

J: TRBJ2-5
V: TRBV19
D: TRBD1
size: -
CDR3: CASRDRGEETQYF
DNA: TGTGCCAGTAGAGACAGGGGTGAAGAGACCCAGTACTTC

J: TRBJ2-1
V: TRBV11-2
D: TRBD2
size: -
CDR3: CASSLSTSGHNEQFF
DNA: TGTGCCAGCAGCTTATCTACTAGCGGGCACAATGAGCAGTTCTTC

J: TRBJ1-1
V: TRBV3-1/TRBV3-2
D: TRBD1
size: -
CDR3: CASSQGQLEAFF
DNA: TGTGCCAGCAGCCAGGGACAGCTTGAAGCTTTCTTT

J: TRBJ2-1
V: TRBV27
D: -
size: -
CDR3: CASTLGHLYNEQFF
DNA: TGTGCCAGCACCTTAGGACACCTCTACAATGAGCAGTTCTTC

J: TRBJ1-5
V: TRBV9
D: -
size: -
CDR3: CASSADPDIARRPQHF
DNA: TGTGCCAGCAGCGCCGACCCGGACATCGCCCGTCGGCCCCAGCATTTT

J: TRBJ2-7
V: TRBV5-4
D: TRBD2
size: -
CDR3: CASSRLAGVSYEQYF
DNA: TGTGCCAGCAGCCGTCTAGCGGGAGTTTCCTACGAGCAGTACTTC

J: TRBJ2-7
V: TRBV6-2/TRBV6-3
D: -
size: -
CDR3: CASSPGGYEQYF
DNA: TGTGCCAGCAGTCCCGGAGGATACGAGCAGTACTTC

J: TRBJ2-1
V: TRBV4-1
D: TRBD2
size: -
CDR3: CASSPRLLSGRAGYNEQFF
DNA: TGCGCCAGCAGCCCACGCCTCCTTAGCGGGAGGGCCGGATACAATGAGCAGTTCTTC

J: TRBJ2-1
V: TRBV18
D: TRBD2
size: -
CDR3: CASSPPLAGGPNEQFF
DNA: TGTGCCAGCTCGCCTCCACTAGCGGGAGGGCCAAATGAGCAGTTCTTC

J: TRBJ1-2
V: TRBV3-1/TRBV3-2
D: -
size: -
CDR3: CASSQQRTVLYGYTF
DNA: TGTGCCAGCAGCCAACAAAGGACAGTTCTCTATGGCTACACCTTC

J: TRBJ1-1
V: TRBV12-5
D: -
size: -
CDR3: CASGQALFTEAFF
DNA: TGTGCTAGTGGCCAAGCGTTATTCACTGAAGCTTTCTTT

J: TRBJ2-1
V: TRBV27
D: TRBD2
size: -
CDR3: CASSFGTSGTAQMFF
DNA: TGTGCCAGCAGTTTCGGGACTAGCGGAACCGCTCAAATGTTCTTC

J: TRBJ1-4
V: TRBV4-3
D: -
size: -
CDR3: CASSQGPFGHEKLFF
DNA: TGCGCCAGCAGCCAAGGACCATTTGGACACGAAAAACTGTTTTTT

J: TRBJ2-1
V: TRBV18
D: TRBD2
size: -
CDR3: CASSQGLAGTYNEQFF
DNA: TGTGCCAGCTCACAAGGGCTAGCGGGAACCTACAATGAGCAGTTCTTC

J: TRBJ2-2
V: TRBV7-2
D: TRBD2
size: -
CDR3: CASSQGLNTGELFF
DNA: TGTGCCAGCAGCCAGGGACTAAACACCGGGGAGCTGTTTTTT

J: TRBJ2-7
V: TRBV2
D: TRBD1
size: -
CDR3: CASSDQLGQGGYEQYF
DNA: TGTGCCAGCAGTGACCAGCTTGGACAGGGTGGGTACGAGCAGTACTTC

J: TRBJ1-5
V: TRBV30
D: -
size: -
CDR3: CAWSGTRNQPQHF
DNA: TGTGCCTGGAGTGGGACACGAAATCAGCCCCAGCATTTT

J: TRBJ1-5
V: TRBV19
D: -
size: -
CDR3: CASSIAGLGGNQPQHF
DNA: TGTGCCAGTAGTATTGCGGGACTAGGGGGGAATCAGCCCCAGCATTTT

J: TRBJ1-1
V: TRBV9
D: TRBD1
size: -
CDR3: CASSGNRQGRNTEAFF
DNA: TGTGCCAGCAGCGGAAACCGACAGGGGCGGAACACTGAAGCTTTCTTT

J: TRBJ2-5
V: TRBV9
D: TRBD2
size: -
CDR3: CASSLAGNLETQYF
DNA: TGTGCCAGCTCTCTAGCGGGAAATTTGGAGACCCAGTACTTC

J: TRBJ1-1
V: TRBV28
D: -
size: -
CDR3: CASTAGWVNTEAFF
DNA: TGTGCCAGCACCGCGGGGTGGGTGAACACTGAAGCTTTCTTT

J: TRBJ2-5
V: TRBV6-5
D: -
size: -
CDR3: CATLLDRSQETQYF
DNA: TGTGCCACCCTCCTAGACAGGAGCCAAGAGACCCAGTACTTC

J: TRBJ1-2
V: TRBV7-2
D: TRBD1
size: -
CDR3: CASSLGQGSLYTF
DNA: TGTGCCAGCAGCTTAGGACAGGGGTCCCTCTACACCTTC

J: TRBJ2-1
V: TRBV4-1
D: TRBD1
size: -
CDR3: CASSHKKRDRLFF
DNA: TGCGCCAGCAGCCACAAGAAAAGGGACAGGCTTTTCTTC

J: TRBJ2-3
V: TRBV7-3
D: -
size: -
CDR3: CASSLGVAGTDTQYF
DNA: TGTGCCAGCAGCTTAGGGGTAGCGGGCACAGATACGCAGTATTTT

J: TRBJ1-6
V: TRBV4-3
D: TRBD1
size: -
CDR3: CASSQEWTGPNSPLHF
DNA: TGCGCCAGCAGCCAAGAATGGACAGGCCCTAATTCACCCCTCCACTTT

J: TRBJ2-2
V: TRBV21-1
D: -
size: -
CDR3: CASSKGRDTGELFF
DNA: TGTGCCAGCAGCAAAGGGCGGGATACCGGGGAGCTGTTTTTT

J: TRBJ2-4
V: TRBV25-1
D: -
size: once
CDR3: CASSEGGGAAKNIQYF
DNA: TGTGCCAGCAGTGAAGGTGGGGGGGCCGCCAAAAACATTCAGTACTTC

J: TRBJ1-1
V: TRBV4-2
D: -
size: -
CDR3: CASSQFLQWNTEAFF
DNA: TGTGCCAGCAGCCAATTCTTACAATGGAACACTGAAGCTTTCTTT

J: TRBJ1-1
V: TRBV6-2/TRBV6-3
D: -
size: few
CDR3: CASSSLPVGAFF
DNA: TGTGCCAGCAGTTCCCTCCCGGTTGGAGCTTTCTTT